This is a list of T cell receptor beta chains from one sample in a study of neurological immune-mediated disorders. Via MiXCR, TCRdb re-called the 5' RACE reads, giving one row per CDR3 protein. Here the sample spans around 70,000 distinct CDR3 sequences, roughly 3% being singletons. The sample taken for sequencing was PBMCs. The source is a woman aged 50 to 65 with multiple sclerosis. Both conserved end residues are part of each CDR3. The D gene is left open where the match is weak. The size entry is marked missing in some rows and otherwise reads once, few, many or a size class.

CSAGTRAYTDTQYF,TGCAGTGCTGGGACTAGGGCATACACAGATACGCAGTATTTT,TRBD2,TRBJ2-3,many,TRBV20-1
CASTAAGANVLTF,TGTGCCAGCACAGCGGCTGGGGCCAACGTCCTGACTTTC,-,TRBJ2-6,-,TRBV2
CASTPERGMINTQYF,TGTGCCAGCACTCCCGAGCGTGGCATGATAAATACGCAGTATTTT,-,TRBJ2-3,many,TRBV12-3/TRBV12-4
CASSLVLSYEQYF,TGTGCCAGCAGCTTAGTACTTTCCTACGAGCAGTACTTC,-,TRBJ2-7,many,TRBV7-8
CASSSAGQLMNTEAFF,TGCGCCAGCAGCTCGGCGGGACAGCTTATGAACACTGAAGCTTTCTTT,TRBD1,TRBJ1-1,many,TRBV5-1
CSAGQGGGSPLHF,TGCAGTGCCGGACAGGGGGGTGGTTCACCCCTCCACTTT,TRBD1,TRBJ1-6,many,TRBV20-1
CASSPRSSGRYTGELFF,TGTGCCAGCAGCCCACGATCGAGCGGGAGGTACACCGGGGAGCTGTTTTTT,TRBD2,TRBJ2-2,many,TRBV3-1
CASSPGTAAAVFGYTF,TGCGCCAGCAGCCCGGGGACAGCAGCCGCGGTTTTCGGCTACACCTTC,TRBD1,TRBJ1-2,many,TRBV5-1
CSARDPTTTDTQYF,TGCAGTGCTAGAGATCCGACTACCACAGATACGCAGTATTTT,-,TRBJ2-3,many,TRBV20-1
CASSLGLPIYNEQFF,TGTGCCAGCAGCCTTGGACTACCGATTTACAATGAGCAGTTCTTC,-,TRBJ2-1,few,TRBV7-2
CASSLELGSGTKWYF,TGTGCCAGCAGCCTCGAGCTGGGGAGCGGGACTAAGTGGTATTTT,TRBD2,TRBJ2-3,many,TRBV7-2
CASSRGGVEQYF,TGTGCCAGCTCACGGGGCGGAGTTGAGCAGTACTTC,-,TRBJ2-7,many,TRBV18
CASSKGQGSYNEQFF,TGCGCCAGCAGCAAAGGACAGGGCAGCTACAATGAGCAGTTCTTC,TRBD1,TRBJ2-1,many,TRBV5-1
CSAVVGTAQETQYF,TGCAGTGCTGTCGTGGGTACGGCCCAAGAGACCCAGTACTTC,-,TRBJ2-5,many,TRBV20-1
CASSIGGGNEQFF,TGTGCCAGTAGTATCGGTGGGGGAAATGAGCAGTTCTTC,-,TRBJ2-1,few,TRBV19
CSARFSWGGPYNEQFF,TGCAGTGCTAGATTCTCATGGGGGGGACCCTACAATGAGCAGTTCTTC,TRBD2,TRBJ2-1,many,TRBV20-1
CASSLASEAGELFF,TGCGCCAGCAGCTTGGCCTCCGAGGCCGGGGAGCTGTTTTTT,-,TRBJ2-2,many,TRBV5-1
CASSLVSAPGELFF,TGCGCCAGCAGCTTGGTGTCAGCCCCCGGGGAGCTGTTTTTT,-,TRBJ2-2,many,TRBV5-1
CSAGDRGIEYF,TGCAGTGCGGGGGACAGGGGAATCGAGTACTTC,TRBD1,TRBJ2-4,many,TRBV20-1
CASSPGPGYGYTF,TGTGCCAGCAGCCCGGGACCGGGCTATGGCTACACCTTC,-,TRBJ1-2,many,TRBV12-3/TRBV12-4
CSANTEMNTEAFF,TGCAGTGCCAACACTGAGATGAACACTGAAGCTTTCTTT,-,TRBJ1-1,many,TRBV20-1
CSARWYNQPQHF,TGCAGTGCTCGATGGTACAATCAGCCCCAGCATTTT,-,TRBJ1-5,many,TRBV20-1
CATSRDAAGIRIVTQYF,TGTGCCACCAGCAGAGATGCAGCAGGGATTCGTATAGTTACGCAGTATTTT,-,TRBJ2-3,many,TRBV15
CSAQPGQRVYNEQFF,TGCAGTGCTCAACCCGGACAGAGAGTCTACAATGAGCAGTTCTTC,-,TRBJ2-1,many,TRBV20-1
CASSPGQGVGNEQFF,TGTGCCAGCTCACCCGGACAGGGGGTGGGGAATGAGCAGTTCTTC,TRBD1,TRBJ2-1,many,TRBV18
CASSYSGRVYEQYF,TGTGCCAGCAGTTACTCGGGCAGAGTCTACGAGCAGTACTTC,-,TRBJ2-7,many,TRBV6-5
CASSLVVAGGQETQYF,TGTGCCAGCAGCTTAGTGGTAGCGGGAGGCCAAGAGACCCAGTACTTC,TRBD2,TRBJ2-5,medium-sized,TRBV7-8
CASRRDREDSPLHF,TGTGCCAGCAGGAGAGACAGGGAGGATTCACCCCTCCACTTT,TRBD1,TRBJ1-6,many,TRBV4-2
CASSLDLAGVSQYF,TGTGCCAGCAGCTTAGACCTAGCGGGGGTGTCGCAGTATTTT,TRBD2,TRBJ2-3,many,TRBV7-2
CASSNPRGFTGELFF,TGTGCCAGCAGCAATCCTAGGGGCTTCACCGGGGAGCTGTTTTTT,-,TRBJ2-2,many,TRBV11-3
CAIAGAYNEQFF,TGTGCCATCGCCGGGGCTTACAATGAGCAGTTCTTC,-,TRBJ2-1,many,TRBV10-3
CATQAGTGDLSTEAFF,TGTGCCACGCAGGCCGGGACAGGGGATTTGAGCACTGAAGCTTTCTTT,TRBD1,TRBJ1-1,many,TRBV6-1
CASSNGGVQNEQFF,TGTGCCAGCAGTAATGGGGGAGTGCAGAATGAGCAGTTCTTC,-,TRBJ2-1,many,TRBV2
CASSQRVRVNNEQFF,TGTGCCAGCAGCCAGAGGGTAAGAGTAAACAATGAGCAGTTCTTC,-,TRBJ2-1,many,TRBV4-2
CASSFGWEQYF,TGCGCCAGCAGCTTTGGGTGGGAGCAGTACTTC,-,TRBJ2-7,many,TRBV5-1
CASGQGEQFF,TGTGCCAGCGGACAGGGTGAGCAGTTCTTC,TRBD1,TRBJ2-1,many,TRBV6-5
CASSHGTVYGYTF,TGTGCCAGCAGCCATGGGACAGTCTATGGCTACACCTTC,TRBD1,TRBJ1-2,many,TRBV7-2
CASSLDWVTEAFF,TGCGCCAGCAGCTTGGACTGGGTCACTGAAGCTTTCTTT,-,TRBJ1-1,many,TRBV5-1
CASRSGSGANVLTF,TGCGCCAGCAGGTCGGGGTCTGGGGCCAACGTCCTGACTTTC,-,TRBJ2-6,many,TRBV5-1
CASTDLRDRNQPQHF,TGTGCCAGCACCGACTTGCGGGACAGAAATCAGCCCCAGCATTTT,TRBD1,TRBJ1-5,many,TRBV28
CSARDRDAVSNQPQHF,TGCAGTGCTAGAGATCGGGACGCAGTTAGCAATCAGCCCCAGCATTTT,-,TRBJ1-5,many,TRBV20-1
CASSFGSLDEQFF,TGTGCCAGCAGCTTTGGTAGCTTGGATGAGCAGTTCTTC,-,TRBJ2-1,many,TRBV7-8
CSARDGRSTGELFF,TGCAGTGCTAGAGATGGTAGGAGCACCGGGGAGCTGTTTTTT,-,TRBJ2-2,many,TRBV20-1
CASSPRTGGNQPQHF,TGTGCCAGCAGCCCACGGACAGGGGGAAATCAGCCCCAGCATTTT,TRBD1,TRBJ1-5,many,TRBV7-2
CASSPTGGRRSGANVLTF,TGTGCCAGCAGCCCAACAGGGGGAAGAAGGTCGGGGGCCAACGTCCTGACTTTC,TRBD1,TRBJ2-6,many,TRBV25-1
CASSPHQGLEYF,TGTGCCAGCAGCCCCCATCAGGGACTGGAGTACTTC,-,TRBJ2-4,many,TRBV5-5
CASYTGVSRGRNEQFF,TGTGCCAGCTATACGGGAGTCTCCAGGGGTCGCAATGAGCAGTTCTTC,-,TRBJ2-1,many,TRBV27
CASSLGDGTYEQYF,TGCGCCAGCAGCTTGGGGGACGGGACCTACGAGCAGTACTTC,-,TRBJ2-7,many,TRBV5-1